A single sample gave rise to the 3 T cell receptor beta chains below, sequenced in a study of T cell changes during pregnancy in multiple sclerosis. The method was immunoSEQ multiplex PCR; TCRdb's version includes in-frame clones alone and lacks a portion of them. The sample holds roughly 46,000 clones, 90% to 95% seen once. The sample here was CD8+ T cells from peripheral blood mononuclear cells, taken in the first trimester of pregnancy. These receptors were obtained from a female donor with multiple sclerosis, enrolled in a pregnancy study.

The chain recombines TRBV7-8 with TRBJ1-1; 8 nucleotides agree with TRBD1. Germline values: CDR1 SGHVS, CDR2 FQNEAQ. The V segment lost 0 bases and the J segment 8 bases; nucleotides outside the gene matches: 2. The CDR3 spans 13 residues. The DNA for the CDR3 is TGTGCCAGCAGCTTAGCGGGGGACAGGGAAGCTTTCTTT. Translated, it gives CASSLAGDREAFF.

This chain uses TRBV27 with TRBJ2-5; TRBD1 aligns across 9 bases. The CDR3 totals 14 residues. Germline V gene lookup returns CDR1 MNHEY and CDR2 SMNVEV (reference sequence). The junction had 9 bases not matched to a gene; V was cut back by 10 bases and J by 3 bases. The CDR3 region is CATRRQGVEETQYF. CDR3 nucleotides: TGTGCCACCAGGAGACAGGGGGTTGAAGAGACCCAGTACTTC.

The chain combines TRBV5-5 with TRBJ2-7, with D perhaps TRBD2 (5 bases). The germline V gene encodes CDR1 SGHKS and CDR2 YYEKEE (reference sequence). With 3 bases removed from V and 7 bases from J, the gap between germline ends came to 17 bases. The CDR3 covers 14 residues. CDR3 nucleotides: TGTGCCAGCAGCTCCCTGAGCGGTTCCGGGGAGCAGTACTTC. This encodes CASSSLSGSGEQYF.